This T cell receptor (beta chain) was identified in a study of T-cell memory formation after mild COVID-19. A 5'RACE reaction primed in the constant segment made cDNA libraries of TCR alpha and TCR beta, and these carried sample barcodes and UMIs. TCRdb analysed the 5' RACE reads with MiXCR anew, one entry per CDR3 protein. The sample holds about 130,000 distinct CDR3 sequences, over 15% seen once. As to this clonotype: Its antigen remains unidentified.

The study's findings and limits: Among clones contracting day 15 to 85, CD4/CD8 was balanced, whereas later expanders leaned CD4+. Several responding clones turned up in pre-infection memory, indicating that cross-reactive memory may have taken part. Confirmation was lacking for SARS-CoV-2 specificity of second-wave clones that peaked on day 37.

The length of the CDR3 is 15 residues. Trimming stripped 3 bases from V and 6 bases from J, with 15 bases between. Per the germline V gene, CDR1 is WSHSY and CDR2 is SAAADI. The V call is TRBV10-2, the J call TRBJ2-1, with D perhaps TRBD2 (7 bases). The sequenced material came from PBMCs or a T cell subset sorted from them (not recorded which). The source of this sequence is a man younger than 35 who had mild COVID-19 (a few samples of this study predate the infection). Cell type and time point are not known. This CDR3 is CASSDVVGGRNEQFF. CDR3 sequence (DNA): TGCGCCAGCAGTGATGTAGTGGGGGGGCGCAATGAGCAGTTCTTC.